This T cell receptor (beta chain) was identified during a study of shared clonotypes between healthy human individuals. This table comes from immunoSEQ multiplex PCR, and its TCRdb copy is limited to in-frame clones, with some not included. This table has some 2 million clones, roughly 95% appearing once. Losses at the gene ends were 4 bases for V and 0 bases for J; bases not matched to a gene: 4. Per the germline V gene, CDR1 is LGHNA and CDR2 is YSLEER. The CDR3 covers 15 residues. CD45RO negativity and positive selection for CCR7 defined naive CD8 cells, a population that excluded terminally differentiated effector memory CD45RA+ cells.

The chain couples TRBV4-3 to TRBJ2-7; 9 bases match TRBD1. The sequence was obtained from a man aged 18 to 30 in good health. Sequenced material: naive CD8+ T cells sorted from blood. The CDR3 reads CASSRDRESSYEQYF. The CDR3 DNA sequence: TGCGCCAGCAGCCGGGACAGGGAAAGCTCCTACGAGCAGTACTTC.